These T cell receptor beta chains were read from a single sample in a study of tumor-infiltrating lymphocytes in glioblastoma multiforme. One entry per CDR3 protein, called by TCRdb with MiXCR from the multiplex PCR reads. The sample holds about 32,000 distinct CDR3 sequences, roughly two thirds seen once. Sequenced material: brain tumor tissue. The source of these receptors is a male donor with glioblastoma. Each CDR3 is given with its conserved first and last residue. The order of the fields is V gene, D gene, clone size, J gene, CDR3 DNA, CDR3 protein. D genes are given only for firm matches. Clone size is not always given. Where it is, it says once, few, many or a class for expanded clones.

TRBV7-3	.	.	TRBJ2-3	TGTGCCAGCAGCCAAGACGGGTGGACGCAGTATTTT	CASSQDGWTQYF
TRBV12-3/TRBV12-4	.	few	TRBJ2-1	TGTGCCAGCAGTTCTAGCCCTTTCCCCTACAATGAGCAGTTCTTC	CASSSSPFPYNEQFF
TRBV30	.	.	TRBJ2-7	TGTGCCTGGAGTGTGGGGCAGACGGGCTCCTACGAGCAGTACTTC	CAWSVGQTGSYEQYF
TRBV11-2	.	few	TRBJ2-7	TGTGCCAGCAGCTTAGTAGAGTTCTCCGAGCAGTACTTC	CASSLVEFSEQYF
TRBV4-1	.	many	TRBJ1-4	TGCGCCAGCAGCCAAGCGGACGGGAGGGAAAAACTGTTTTTT	CASSQADGREKLFF
TRBV7-3	.	.	TRBJ2-5	TGTGTCAGCAGCTTAACACCTCAGATTCAAGAGACCCAGTACTTC	CVSSLTPQIQETQYF
TRBV29-1	.	.	TRBJ2-7	TGCAGCGTTGAGAAAGAAAGCACCCTACGCTCCTACGAGCAGTACTTC	CSVEKESTLRSYEQYF
TRBV12-3/TRBV12-4	.	.	TRBJ1-2	TGTGCTAGCAGTTTAGTCGTGGGCCGCTATGGCTACACCTTC	CASSLVVGRYGYTF
TRBV12-3/TRBV12-4	TRBD2	many	TRBJ2-3	TGTGCCAGCAGTTTAGAGGTAGCGGGAGATACGCAGTATTTT	CASSLEVAGDTQYF
TRBV6-5	.	.	TRBJ1-5	TGTGCCAGCAGTTACTTGCCCATGGGTCAGCCCCAGCATTTT	CASSYLPMGQPQHF
TRBV10-2	TRBD2	.	TRBJ2-2	TGCGCCAGCAGAACACTAGCGGGGAGTACCGGGGAGCTGTTTTTT	CASRTLAGSTGELFF
TRBV12-3/TRBV12-4	.	.	TRBJ1-1	TGTGCCAGCAGTCCTGGACGGTACACTGGAGCTTCCTTT	CASSPGRYTGASF
TRBV6-8	.	.	TRBJ1-4	TGTGCCAGCAGCCATCCCCGCCATACAACTAATGAAAAACCGTTTTTT	CASSHPRHTTNEKPFF
TRBV10-3	.	few	TRBJ2-7	TGTGCCATCAGCGAAGACAGGTTCTACGAGCAGTACTTC	CAISEDRFYEQYF
TRBV4-1	TRBD1	once	TRBJ1-2	TGCACCAGCAGCCAAGATCGGTACAGGGGAAACCATGGCTACACCTTC	CTSSQDRYRGNHGYTF
TRBV4-1	TRBD1	.	TRBJ2-1	TGCGCCAGCAGCCAGGGGACAGACAATGAGCGGTTCTTC	CASSQGTDNERFF
TRBV4-1	.	.	TRBJ2-4	TGCGCCAGCGGCCTCCCCGGGGCACTAATAGCCGAAAACATTCAGTACTTC	CASGLPGALIAENIQYF
TRBV20-1	TRBD2	many	TRBJ2-1	TGCAGTGCTAAAGACTGGAAGACTAGCGGGAGCCACAATGAGCAGTTCTTC	CSAKDWKTSGSHNEQFF
TRBV9	.	.	TRBJ1-1	TGTGCCAGCAGCGTACTAACGAGCACTGAAGCTTTCTTT	CASSVLTSTEAFF
TRBV11-3	TRBD2	.	TRBJ2-1	TGTGCCAGCAGCCCGGGCTTAGGCTCCGGGGCTAGCGGGAGGAACAATGAGCAGTTCTTC	CASSPGLGSGASGRNNEQFF
TRBV6-5	TRBD2	.	TRBJ2-2	TGTGCCAGCAGTTACTCCCTGGGAGGGGCGAACGCCGGGGAGCTGTTTTTT	CASSYSLGGANAGELFF
TRBV20-1	TRBD2	.	TRBJ2-3	TGCAATGCTAGCGGACTAGCGGGAGTCGCGGATACGCAGTATTTC	CNASGLAGVADTQYF
TRBV12-3/TRBV12-4	.	.	TRBJ1-2	TGTGTCAGCAGTTCCACAGGTTTCTGCTACACCTTC	CVSSSTGFCYTF
TRBV11-2	TRBD2	.	TRBJ2-2	TGTGCCAGCACCCCCTCATTCAGCCAATGGCTAGCGGTAAACACCGGGGAGCTGGTTTTT	CASTPSFSQWLAVNTGELVF
TRBV20-1	TRBD1	once	TRBJ2-3	TGCAGTGCTAGAGCAAGACAGGGGCAAGGTACAGATACGCAGTATTTT	CSARARQGQGTDTQYF
TRBV5-6	.	.	TRBJ2-2	TGTGCCAGCAGCTTCTCTAGCGAGATTAGTGTCGGGAAGCTGTTTTTT	CASSFSSEISVGKLFF
TRBV4-1	.	.	TRBJ2-7	TGTTCCAGCAGCAGGACTACCGATGAAGAGCAGTACTTC	CSSSRTTDEEQYF
TRBV20-1	TRBD2	once	TRBJ2-7	TGCAGTGCTAGAGATGATCGTCGGTCTAGCGGTAGTACCGGGCAGTACTTC	CSARDDRRSSGSTGQYF
TRBV4-1	.	.	TRBJ2-7	TGCGCTAGCATCCAGGCCCGGTCAGGGTACGAGCAGTACTTC	CASIQARSGYEQYF
TRBV20-1	.	.	TRBJ2-7	TGCAGTGCCAGCTACTACGAGCAGTACTTC	CSASYYEQYF
TRBV5-1	TRBD1	many	TRBJ2-4	TGCGCCAGCAGCTTGGACGGACAGGGTTGGGGCATTCAGTACTTC	CASSLDGQGWGIQYF
TRBV7-9	.	few	TRBJ2-2	TGTGCCAGCAGCTGGTTCACAGGGTCCGGGGAGCTGTTTTTT	CASSWFTGSGELFF
TRBV20-1	.	once	TRBJ2-7	TGTAGTGCTAGAGATGGCTACGAGCAGTACTTC	CSARDGYEQYF
TRBV29-1	.	.	TRBJ2-5	TGCAGCGGACAGGAGATTTGGGAGACCCAGTACTTC	CSGQEIWETQYF
TRBV20-1	.	.	TRBJ2-5	TGTAGTGCTATCAGACAACCCCATGAGACCCAGTACTTC	CSAIRQPHETQYF
TRBV4-1	TRBD1	many	TRBJ2-7	TGCGCCAGCAGCCGAGGGGGGGGGACAGGGGGCGACGAGCAGTACTTC	CASSRGGGTGGDEQYF
TRBV20-1	.	many	TRBJ2-7	TGCAGTGCAAAGACAGACTACGAGCAGTACTTC	CSAKTDYEQYF
TRBV20-1	.	.	TRBJ1-4	TGCAGTGCTAGGACAGGACACGGTATTGAAAAACTGTTTTTT	CSARTGHGIEKLFF
TRBV6-2/TRBV6-3	.	.	TRBJ2-1	TGTGCCAGCAGTAAACTAGTGGGAGGACCACTTCCGCAATTCTTC	CASSKLVGGPLPQFF
TRBV29-1	TRBD1	hyperexpanded	TRBJ1-6	TGCAGCGTTGCCAGGGACAGAGAATCACCCCTCCACTTT	CSVARDRESPLHF
TRBV11-2	.	.	TRBJ1-1	TGTGCCAGCACCCCTACGGGCAAGAACACTGAAGCTTTCTTT	CASTPTGKNTEAFF
TRBV20-1	TRBD2	.	TRBJ2-5	TGCAGTGCTAGAGTTACTAGCGGAAGTCCAGCGACCCAGTACTTC	CSARVTSGSPATQYF
TRBV20-1	.	once	TRBJ2-7	TGCTGTGCTAACGATCAGGACTACGAGCAGTACTTC	CCANDQDYEQYF
TRBV6-2/TRBV6-3	TRBD1	many	TRBJ2-5	TGTGCCAGCAGTCCCCGACAGGGATCCCAAGAGACCCAGTACTTC	CASSPRQGSQETQYF
TRBV6-1	.	many	TRBJ2-1	TGTGCCAGCAGTGAAGGAAGGAATGAGCAGTTCTTC	CASSEGRNEQFF
TRBV10-3	.	.	TRBJ2-1	TGTGACTTCAGTGAGGGCAATGAGCAATTCTTC	CDFSEGNEQFF
TRBV29-1	.	.	TRBJ1-1	TGCAGCGTGATTGAGGGTCGGGGTAACGCTGAAGCTTTCTTT	CSVIEGRGNAEAFF
TRBV4-1	.	few	TRBJ1-1	TGCGCCAGCAGCCAGCCGACCACAGGACGGATAGAAGCTTTCTTT	CASSQPTTGRIEAFF
TRBV4-2	TRBD2	.	TRBJ2-3	TGTGCCAGCAGCCGGGTCGGACTAGCGGATCCCCCAGATACGCGGTATTTT	CASSRVGLADPPDTRYF
TRBV20-1	.	.	TRBJ1-2	TGCAGTGTAAGCGGGGATGGCTACACTTTC	CSVSGDGYTF
TRBV19	TRBD2	.	TRBJ2-7	TGCGCCAGTAGTAGACTAGCGGGAGACGAGCAGTACTTC	CASSRLAGDEQYF